These T cell receptor beta chains were read from a single sample in a study of CD8+ T cells in alopecia areata. Repertoires were generated with immunoSEQ multiplex PCR, while TCRdb's copy carries only in-frame clones and drops some. The table shows roughly 180,000 clones, with roughly three fifths occurring only once. The sequenced sample was CD4+ T cells sorted from blood, obtained at week 4, from a patient treated with tofacitinib. Receptors originate from a human donor with alopecia areata. CDR3s include the opening cysteine and the closing phenylalanine or tryptophan. The D gene is left open where the match is weak. Clone size is not always given. Where it is, it says once, few, many or a class for expanded clones.

size,D,V,length,J,CDR3,DNA
once,-,TRBV2,15,TRBJ1-6,CASSVSRGRGSPLHF,TGTGCCAGCAGTGTAAGTCGGGGGAGAGGATCACCCCTCCACTTT
few,-,TRBV5-1,16,TRBJ2-3,CASSLALLGFADTQYF,TGCGCCAGCAGCTTGGCTTTACTAGGGTTTGCAGATACGCAGTATTTT
-,-,TRBV7-2,14,TRBJ2-7,CASSFRGSGYEQYF,TGTGCCAGCAGCTTCAGGGGTTCGGGCTACGAGCAGTACTTC
-,-,TRBV18,16,TRBJ2-5,CASLKLKDRSQETQYF,TGTGCCAGCCTAAAACTTAAGGACCGCTCCCAAGAGACCCAGTACTTC
-,-,TRBV6-4,14,TRBJ1-6,CASSEMFGGSPLHF,TGTGCCAGCAGTGAGATGTTTGGAGGTTCACCCCTCCACTTT
-,TRBD1,TRBV25-1,14,TRBJ2-5,CASSEFGQAYGGYF,TGTGCCAGCAGTGAATTTGGACAGGCGTATGGGGGGTACTTC
-,-,TRBV30,10,TRBJ2-1,CAWSDREQFF,TGTGCCTGGAGTGACAGGGAGCAGTTCTTC
-,TRBD2,TRBV19,16,TRBJ2-3,CASSMGSGGHTDTQYF,TGTGCCAGTAGTATGGGTAGCGGGGGGCACACAGATACGCAGTATTTT
once,-,TRBV4-2,15,TRBJ2-1,CASSQDSWNYNEQFF,TGTGCCAGCAGCCAAGACTCCTGGAATTACAATGAGCAGTTCTTC
few,-,TRBV5-1,15,TRBJ1-2,CASSLPSDSVYGYTF,TGCGCCAGCAGCCTCCCCTCGGACAGCGTCTATGGCTACACCTTC
-,-,TRBV30,16,TRBJ2-7,CAWSFSRSGVWDEQYF,TGTGCCTGGAGTTTCTCTAGGTCAGGGGTTTGGGACGAGCAGTACTTC